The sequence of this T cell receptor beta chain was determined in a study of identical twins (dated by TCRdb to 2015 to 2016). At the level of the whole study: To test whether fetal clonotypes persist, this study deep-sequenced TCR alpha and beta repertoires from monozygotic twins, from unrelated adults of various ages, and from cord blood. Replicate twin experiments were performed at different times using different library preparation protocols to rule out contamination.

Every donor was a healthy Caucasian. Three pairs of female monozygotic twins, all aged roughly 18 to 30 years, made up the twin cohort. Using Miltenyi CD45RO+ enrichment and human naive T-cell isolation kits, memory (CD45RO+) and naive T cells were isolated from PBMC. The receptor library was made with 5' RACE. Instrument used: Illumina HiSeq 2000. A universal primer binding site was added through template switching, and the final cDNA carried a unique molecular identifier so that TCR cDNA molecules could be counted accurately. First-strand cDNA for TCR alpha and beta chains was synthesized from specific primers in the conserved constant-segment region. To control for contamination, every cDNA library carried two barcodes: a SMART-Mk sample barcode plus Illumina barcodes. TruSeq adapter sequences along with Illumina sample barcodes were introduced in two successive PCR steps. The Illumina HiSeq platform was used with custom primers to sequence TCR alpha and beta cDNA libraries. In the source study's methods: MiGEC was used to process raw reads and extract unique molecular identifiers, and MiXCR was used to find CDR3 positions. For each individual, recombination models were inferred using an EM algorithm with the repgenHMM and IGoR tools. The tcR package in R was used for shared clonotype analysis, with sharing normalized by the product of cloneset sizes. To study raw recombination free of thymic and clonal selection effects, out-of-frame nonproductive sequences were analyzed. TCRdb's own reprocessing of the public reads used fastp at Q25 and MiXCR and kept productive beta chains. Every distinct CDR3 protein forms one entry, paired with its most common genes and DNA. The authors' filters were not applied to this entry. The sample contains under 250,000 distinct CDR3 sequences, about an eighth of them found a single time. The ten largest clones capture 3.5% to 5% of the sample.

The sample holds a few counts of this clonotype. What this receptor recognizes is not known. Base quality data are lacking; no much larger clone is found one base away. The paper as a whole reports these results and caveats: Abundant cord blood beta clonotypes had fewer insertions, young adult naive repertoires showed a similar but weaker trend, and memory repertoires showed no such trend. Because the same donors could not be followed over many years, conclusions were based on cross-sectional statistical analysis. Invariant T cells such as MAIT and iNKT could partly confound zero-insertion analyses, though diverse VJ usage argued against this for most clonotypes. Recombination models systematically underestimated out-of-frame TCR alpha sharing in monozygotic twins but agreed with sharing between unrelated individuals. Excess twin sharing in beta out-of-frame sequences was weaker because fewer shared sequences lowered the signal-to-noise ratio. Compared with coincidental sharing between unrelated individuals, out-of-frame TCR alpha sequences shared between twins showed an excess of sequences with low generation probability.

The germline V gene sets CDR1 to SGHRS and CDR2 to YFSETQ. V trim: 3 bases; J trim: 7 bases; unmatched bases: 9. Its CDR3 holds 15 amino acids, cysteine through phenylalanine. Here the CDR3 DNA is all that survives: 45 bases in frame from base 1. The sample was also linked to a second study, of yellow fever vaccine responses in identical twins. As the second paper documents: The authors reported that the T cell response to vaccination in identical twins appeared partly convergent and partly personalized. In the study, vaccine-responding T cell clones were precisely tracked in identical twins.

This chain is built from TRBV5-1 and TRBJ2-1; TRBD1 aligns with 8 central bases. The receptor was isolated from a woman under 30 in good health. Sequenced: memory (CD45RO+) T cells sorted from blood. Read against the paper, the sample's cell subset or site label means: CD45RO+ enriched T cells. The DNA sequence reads TGCGCCAGCAGCTCCCGGACAGGGTTAGGTAATGAGCAGTTCTTC. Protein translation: CASSSRTGLGNEQFF.